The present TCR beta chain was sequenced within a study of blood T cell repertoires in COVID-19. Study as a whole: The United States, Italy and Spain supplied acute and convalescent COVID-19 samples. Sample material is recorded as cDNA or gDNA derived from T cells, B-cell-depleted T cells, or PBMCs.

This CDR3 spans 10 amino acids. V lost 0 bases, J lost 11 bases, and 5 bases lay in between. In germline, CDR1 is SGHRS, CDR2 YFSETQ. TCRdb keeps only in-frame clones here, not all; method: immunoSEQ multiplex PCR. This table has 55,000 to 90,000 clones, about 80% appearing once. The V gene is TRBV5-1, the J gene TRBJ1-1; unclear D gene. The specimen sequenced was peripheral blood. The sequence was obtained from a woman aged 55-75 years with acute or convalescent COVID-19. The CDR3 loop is CASSLERAFF. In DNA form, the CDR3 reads TGCGCCAGCAGCTTGGAGCGGGCTTTCTTT.